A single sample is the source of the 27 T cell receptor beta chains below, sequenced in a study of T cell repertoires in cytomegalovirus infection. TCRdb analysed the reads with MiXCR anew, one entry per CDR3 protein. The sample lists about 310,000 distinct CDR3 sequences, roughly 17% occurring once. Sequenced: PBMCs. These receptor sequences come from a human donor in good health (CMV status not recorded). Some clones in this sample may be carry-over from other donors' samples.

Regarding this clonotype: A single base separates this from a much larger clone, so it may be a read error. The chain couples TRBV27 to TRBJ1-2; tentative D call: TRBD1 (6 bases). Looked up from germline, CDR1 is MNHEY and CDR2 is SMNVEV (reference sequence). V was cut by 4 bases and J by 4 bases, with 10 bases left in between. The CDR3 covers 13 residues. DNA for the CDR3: TGTGCCAGCAGTTGCAGGGGTGGCTATGGCTACACCTTC. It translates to CASSCRGGYGYTF.

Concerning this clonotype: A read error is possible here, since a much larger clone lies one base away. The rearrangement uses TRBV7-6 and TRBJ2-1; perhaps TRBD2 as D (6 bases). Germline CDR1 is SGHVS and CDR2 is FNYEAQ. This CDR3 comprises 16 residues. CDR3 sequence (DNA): TGTGCCAGCAGCTTTGCTTTCGGCGGGGTTTACAAAGAGCAGTTCTTC. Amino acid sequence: CASSFAFGGVYKEQFF.

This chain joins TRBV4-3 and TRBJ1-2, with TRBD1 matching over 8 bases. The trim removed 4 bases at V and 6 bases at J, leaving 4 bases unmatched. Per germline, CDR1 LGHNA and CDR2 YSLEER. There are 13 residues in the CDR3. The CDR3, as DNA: TGCGCCAGCAGCCGCGGACAGGGAGATGGCTACACCTTC. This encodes CASSRGQGDGYTF.

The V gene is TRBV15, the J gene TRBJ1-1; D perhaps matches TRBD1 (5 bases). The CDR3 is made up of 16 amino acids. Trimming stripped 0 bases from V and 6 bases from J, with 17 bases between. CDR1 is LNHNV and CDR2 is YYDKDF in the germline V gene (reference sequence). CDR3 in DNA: TGTGCCACCAGCAGAGATACGGGGCCCCACAACCCTGAAGCTTTCTTT. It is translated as CATSRDTGPHNPEAFF.

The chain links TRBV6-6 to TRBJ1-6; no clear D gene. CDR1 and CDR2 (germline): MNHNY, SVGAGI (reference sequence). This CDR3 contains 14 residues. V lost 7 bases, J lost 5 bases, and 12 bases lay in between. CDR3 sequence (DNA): TGTGCCAGCACTAACCGGGGAGATAATTCACCCCTCCACTTT. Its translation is CASTNRGDNSPLHF.

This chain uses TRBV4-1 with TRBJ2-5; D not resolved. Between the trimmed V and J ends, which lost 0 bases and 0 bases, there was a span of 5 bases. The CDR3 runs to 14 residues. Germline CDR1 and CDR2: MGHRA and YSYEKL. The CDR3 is CASSQERNQETQYF. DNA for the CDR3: TGCGCCAGCAGCCAAGAGAGAAACCAAGAGACCCAGTACTTC.

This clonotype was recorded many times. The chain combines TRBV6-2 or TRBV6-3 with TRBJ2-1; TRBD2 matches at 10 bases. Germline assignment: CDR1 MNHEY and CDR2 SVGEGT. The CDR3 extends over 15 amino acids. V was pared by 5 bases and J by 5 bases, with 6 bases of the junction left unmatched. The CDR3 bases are TGTGCCAGCAGTCCGAGCGGGGGGGCCCACAATGAGCAGTTCTTC. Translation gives CASSPSGGAHNEQFF.

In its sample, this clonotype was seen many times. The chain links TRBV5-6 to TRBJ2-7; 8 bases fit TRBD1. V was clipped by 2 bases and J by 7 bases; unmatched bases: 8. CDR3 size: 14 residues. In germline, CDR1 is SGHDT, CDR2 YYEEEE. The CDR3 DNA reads TGTGCCAGCAGCTTAAGGACAGGGCTGGGAGAGCAGTACTTC. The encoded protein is CASSLRTGLGEQYF.

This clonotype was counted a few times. The DNA for the CDR3 is TGTGCCAGCAGCCCCGATTATGCCAGCTCCTACGAGCAGTACTTC. This encodes CASSPDYASSYEQYF. This chain connects TRBV7-2 to TRBJ2-7, with no clear D. Trimming shortened V by 5 bases and J by 0 bases, and 14 bases separated the two germline ends. The CDR3 extends over 15 amino acids. Germline V gene sequence: CDR1 SGHTA, CDR2 FQGNSA.

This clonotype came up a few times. CDR3 in amino acids: CASIFSGGSYNEQFF. The DNA of the CDR3 is TGTGCCAGCATCTTTTCAGGGGGCTCCTACAATGAGCAGTTCTTC. This chain links TRBV28 with TRBJ2-1, with 7 nucleotides matching TRBD1. Germline values: CDR1 MDHEN, CDR2 SYDVKM. The ends lost 7 bases at V and 0 bases at J; junction bases unmatched: 6. This CDR3 has 15 amino acids.

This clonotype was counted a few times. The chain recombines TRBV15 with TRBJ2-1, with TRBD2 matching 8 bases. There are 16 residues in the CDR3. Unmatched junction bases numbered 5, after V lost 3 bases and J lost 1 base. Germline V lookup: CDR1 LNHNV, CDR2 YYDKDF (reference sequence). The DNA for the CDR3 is TGTGCCACCAGCAGGACTACTAGCGGATCCTACAATGAGCAGTTCTTC. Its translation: CATSRTTSGSYNEQFF.

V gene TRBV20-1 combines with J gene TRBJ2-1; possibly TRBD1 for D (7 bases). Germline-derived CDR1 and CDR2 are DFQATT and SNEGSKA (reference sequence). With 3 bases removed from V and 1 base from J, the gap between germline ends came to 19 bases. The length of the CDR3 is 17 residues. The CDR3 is CSARRDSVLASYNEQFF. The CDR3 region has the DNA TGCAGTGCTAGGCGGGACAGCGTTTTGGCGTCCTACAATGAGCAGTTCTTC.

CDR3 sequence: CASSQTGVWTDTQYF. CDR3 DNA: TGCGCCAGCAGCCAAACAGGGGTTTGGACAGATACGCAGTATTTT. The chain employs TRBV4-1 and TRBJ2-3, with 7 bases identical to TRBD1. The CDR3 runs to 15 residues. Trimming cost V 2 bases and J 3 bases; bases outside gene matches: 5. Germline assignment: CDR1 MGHRA and CDR2 YSYEKL.

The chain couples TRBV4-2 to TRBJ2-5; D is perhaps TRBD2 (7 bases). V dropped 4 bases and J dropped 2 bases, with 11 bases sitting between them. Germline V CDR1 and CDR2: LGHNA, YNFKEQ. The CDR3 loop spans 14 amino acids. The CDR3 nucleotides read TGTGCCAGCAGCCGGGGAGGGGGTCAAGAGACCCAGTACTTC. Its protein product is CASSRGGGQETQYF.

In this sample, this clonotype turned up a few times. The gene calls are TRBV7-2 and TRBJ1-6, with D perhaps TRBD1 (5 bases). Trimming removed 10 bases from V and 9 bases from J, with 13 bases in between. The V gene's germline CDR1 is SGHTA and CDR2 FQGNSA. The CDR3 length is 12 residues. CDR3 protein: CATGWGGSPLHF. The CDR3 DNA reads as TGTGCCACCGGGTGGGGGGGTTCACCCCTCCACTTT.

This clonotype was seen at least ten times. CDR3 residues: CASSSGTGIDEQFF. CDR3 DNA: TGTGCCAGCAGCTCCGGGACAGGGATCGATGAGCAGTTCTTC. The V and J genes are TRBV7-3 and TRBJ2-1, with 9 bases lining up with TRBD1. The germline CDR1 and CDR2 sequences are SGHTA and FQGTGA. This CDR3 has 14 residues. The V segment lost 4 bases and the J segment 8 bases; nucleotides outside the gene matches: 6.

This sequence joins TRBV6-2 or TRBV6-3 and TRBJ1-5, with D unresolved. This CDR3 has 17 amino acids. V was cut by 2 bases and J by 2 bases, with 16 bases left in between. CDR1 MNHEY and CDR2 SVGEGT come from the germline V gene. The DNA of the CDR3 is TGTGCCAGCAGTTACAGGCATTCCGACGTGGGCAATCAGCCCCAGCATTTT. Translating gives CASSYRHSDVGNQPQHF.

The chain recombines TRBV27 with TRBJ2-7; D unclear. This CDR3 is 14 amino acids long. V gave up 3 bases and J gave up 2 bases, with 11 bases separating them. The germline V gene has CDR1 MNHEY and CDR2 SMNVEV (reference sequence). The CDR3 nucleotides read TGTGCCAGCAGTTTTAATTTCGGTACCTACGAGCAGTACTTC. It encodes CASSFNFGTYEQYF.

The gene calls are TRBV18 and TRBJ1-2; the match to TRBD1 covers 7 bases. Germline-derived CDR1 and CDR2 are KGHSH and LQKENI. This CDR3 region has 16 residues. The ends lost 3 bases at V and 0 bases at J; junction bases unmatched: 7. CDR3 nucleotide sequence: TGTGCCAGCTCACCGGACAGGTCGACCGCTAACTATGGCTACACCTTC. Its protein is CASSPDRSTANYGYTF.

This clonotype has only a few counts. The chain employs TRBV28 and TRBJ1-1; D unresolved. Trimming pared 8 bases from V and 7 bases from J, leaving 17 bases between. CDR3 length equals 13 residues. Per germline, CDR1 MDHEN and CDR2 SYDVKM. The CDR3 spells CASWASASNEAFF. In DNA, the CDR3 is TGTGCCAGCTGGGCAAGCGCGTCCAATGAAGCTTTCTTT. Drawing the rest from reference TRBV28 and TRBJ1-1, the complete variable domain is DVKVTQSSRYLVKRTGEKVFLECVQDMDHENMFWYRQDPGLGLRLIYFSYDVKMKEKGDIPEGYSVSREKKERFSLILESASTNQTSMYLCASWASASNEAFFGQGTRLTVV.

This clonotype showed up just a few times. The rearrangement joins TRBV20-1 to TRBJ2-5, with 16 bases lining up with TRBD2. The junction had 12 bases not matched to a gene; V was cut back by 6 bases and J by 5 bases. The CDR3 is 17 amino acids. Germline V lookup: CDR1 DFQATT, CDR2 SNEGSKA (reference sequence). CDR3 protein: CSAPPGLAGGNRETQYF. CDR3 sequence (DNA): TGCAGTGCGCCTCCGGGACTAGCGGGGGGGAACCGGGAGACCCAGTACTTC.

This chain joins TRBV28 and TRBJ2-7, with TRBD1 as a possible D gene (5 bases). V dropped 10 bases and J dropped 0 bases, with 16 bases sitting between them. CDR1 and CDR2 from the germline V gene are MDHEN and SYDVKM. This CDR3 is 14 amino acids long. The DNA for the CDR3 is TGTGCCACTGCGACACCCAGGGACTCCTACGAGCAGTACTTC. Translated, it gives CATATPRDSYEQYF.

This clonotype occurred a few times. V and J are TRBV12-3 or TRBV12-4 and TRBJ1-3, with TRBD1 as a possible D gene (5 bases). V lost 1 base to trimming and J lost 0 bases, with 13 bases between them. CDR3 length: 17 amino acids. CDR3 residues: CASSLGGPAGSGNTIYF. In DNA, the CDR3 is TGTGCCAGCAGTTTAGGGGGACCCGCAGGCTCTGGAAACACCATATATTTT.

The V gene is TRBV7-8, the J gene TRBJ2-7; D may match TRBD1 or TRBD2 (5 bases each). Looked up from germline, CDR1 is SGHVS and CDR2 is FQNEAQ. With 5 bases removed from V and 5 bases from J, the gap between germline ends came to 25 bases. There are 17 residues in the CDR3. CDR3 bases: TGTGCCAGCAGCGACCAGCCCGGGACCCCGAAGGGCAACGAGCAGTACTTC. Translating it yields CASSDQPGTPKGNEQYF.

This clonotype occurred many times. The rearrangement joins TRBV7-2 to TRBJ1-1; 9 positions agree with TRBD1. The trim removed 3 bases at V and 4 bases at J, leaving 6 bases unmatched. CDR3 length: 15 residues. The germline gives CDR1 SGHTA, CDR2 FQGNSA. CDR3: CASSFGTGTVTEAFF. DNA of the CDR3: TGTGCCAGCAGCTTTGGGACAGGGACTGTCACTGAAGCTTTCTTT.

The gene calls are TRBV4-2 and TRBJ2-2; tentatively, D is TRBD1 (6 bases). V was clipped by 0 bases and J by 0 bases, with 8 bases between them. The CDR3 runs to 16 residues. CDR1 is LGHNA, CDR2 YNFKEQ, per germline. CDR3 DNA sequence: TGTGCCAGCAGCCAAGAAGGGACAACGAACACCGGGGAGCTGTTTTTT. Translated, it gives CASSQEGTTNTGELFF.

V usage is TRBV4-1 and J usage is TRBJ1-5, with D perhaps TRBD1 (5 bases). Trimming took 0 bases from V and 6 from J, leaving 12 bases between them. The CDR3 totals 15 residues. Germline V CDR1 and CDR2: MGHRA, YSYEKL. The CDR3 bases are TGCGCCAGCAGCCAAGATGTTAGGGGTACTCAGCCCCAGCATTTT. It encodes CASSQDVRGTQPQHF.